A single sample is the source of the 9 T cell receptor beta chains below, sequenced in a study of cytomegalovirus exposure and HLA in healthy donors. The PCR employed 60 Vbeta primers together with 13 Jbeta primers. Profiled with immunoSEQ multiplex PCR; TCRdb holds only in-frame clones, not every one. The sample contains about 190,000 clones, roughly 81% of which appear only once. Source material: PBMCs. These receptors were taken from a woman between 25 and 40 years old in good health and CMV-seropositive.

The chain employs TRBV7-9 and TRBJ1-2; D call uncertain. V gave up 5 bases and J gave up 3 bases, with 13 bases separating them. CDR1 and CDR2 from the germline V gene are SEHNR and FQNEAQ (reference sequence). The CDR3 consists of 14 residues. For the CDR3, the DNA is TGTGCCAGCAGCCCGTTCTCCGGGGACTATGGCTACACCTTC. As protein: CASSPFSGDYGYTF.

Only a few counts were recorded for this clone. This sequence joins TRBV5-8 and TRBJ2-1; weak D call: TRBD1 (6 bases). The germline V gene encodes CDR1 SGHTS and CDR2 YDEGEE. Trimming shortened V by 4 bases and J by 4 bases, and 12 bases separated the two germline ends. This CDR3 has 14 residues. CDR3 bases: TGTGCCAGCAGCCCAGGGGCCCCTTACAATGAGCAGTTCTTC. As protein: CASSPGAPYNEQFF.

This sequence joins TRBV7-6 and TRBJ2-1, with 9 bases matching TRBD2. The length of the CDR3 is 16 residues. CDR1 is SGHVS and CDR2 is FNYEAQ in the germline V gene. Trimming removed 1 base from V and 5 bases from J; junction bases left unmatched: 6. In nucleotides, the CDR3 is TGTGCCAGCAGCTTAGGTGGCCTAGCGGGGAACAATGAGCAGTTCTTC. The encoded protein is CASSLGGLAGNNEQFF.

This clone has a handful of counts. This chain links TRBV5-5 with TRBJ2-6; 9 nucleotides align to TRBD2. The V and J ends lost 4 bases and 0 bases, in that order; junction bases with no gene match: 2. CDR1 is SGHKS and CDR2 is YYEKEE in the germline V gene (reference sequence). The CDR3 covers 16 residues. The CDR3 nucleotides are TGTGCCAGCAGCCAGACTAGCGGCTCTGGGGCCAACGTCCTGACTTTC. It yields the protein CASSQTSGSGANVLTF.

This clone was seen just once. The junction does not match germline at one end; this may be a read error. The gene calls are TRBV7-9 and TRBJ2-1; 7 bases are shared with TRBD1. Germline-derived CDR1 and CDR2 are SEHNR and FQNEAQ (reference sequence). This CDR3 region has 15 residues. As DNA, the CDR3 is TGTTCCAGCAGCTCCTACAGGGGAAACTACAATGAGCAGTTCTTC. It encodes CSSSSYRGNYNEQFF.

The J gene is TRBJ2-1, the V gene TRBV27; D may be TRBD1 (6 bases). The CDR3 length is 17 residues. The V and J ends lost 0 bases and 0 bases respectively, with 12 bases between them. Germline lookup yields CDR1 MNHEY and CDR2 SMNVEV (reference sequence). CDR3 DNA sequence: TGTGCCAGCAGTTTATCTCTCGACAGGAGCTCCTACAATGAGCAGTTCTTC. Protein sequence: CASSLSLDRSSYNEQFF.

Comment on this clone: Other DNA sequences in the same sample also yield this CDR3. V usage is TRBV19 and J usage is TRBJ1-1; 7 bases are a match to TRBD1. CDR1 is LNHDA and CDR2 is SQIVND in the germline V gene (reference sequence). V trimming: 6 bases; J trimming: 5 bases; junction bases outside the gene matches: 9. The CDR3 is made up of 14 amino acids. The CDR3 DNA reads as TGTGCCAGTAGCCCCCGGACAGGTGGGACTGAAGCTTTCTTT. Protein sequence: CASSPRTGGTEAFF.

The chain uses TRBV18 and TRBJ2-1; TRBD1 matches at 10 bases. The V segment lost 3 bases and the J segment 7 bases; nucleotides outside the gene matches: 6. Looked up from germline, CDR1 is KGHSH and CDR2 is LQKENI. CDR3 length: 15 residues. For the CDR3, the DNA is TGTGCCAGCTCACCTCTGGACAGGGGGGAGAATGAGCAGTTCTTC. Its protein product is CASSPLDRGENEQFF. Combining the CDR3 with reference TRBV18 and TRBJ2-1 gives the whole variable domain NAGVMQNPRHLVRRRGQEARLRCSPMKGHSHVYWYRQLPEEGLKFMVYLQKENIIDESGMPKERFSAEFPKEGPSILRIQQVVRGDSAAYFCASSPLDRGENEQFFGPGTRLTVL.

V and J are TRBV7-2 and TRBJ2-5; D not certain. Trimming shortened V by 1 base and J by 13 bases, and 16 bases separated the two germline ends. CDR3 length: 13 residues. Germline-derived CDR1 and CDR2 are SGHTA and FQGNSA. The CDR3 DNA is TGTGCCAGCAGCTTAGTAGCCCCATCGGATGGGTACTTC. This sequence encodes CASSLVAPSDGYF.